This TCR beta chain was identified during a study of patients and donors after allogeneic stem cell transplantation. The length of the CDR3 is 13 residues. In germline, CDR1 is SEHNR, CDR2 FQNEAQ (reference sequence). The ends were cut back, 3 bases at V and 2 bases at J, with 7 bases in the middle. TCRdb re-called the RT-PCR reads through MiXCR, storing one row per CDR3 protein. The sample records hundreds of thousands of distinct CDR3 sequences, 16% being singletons. J is TRBJ2-5 and V is TRBV7-9; D ambiguous. The specimen sequenced was blood, either unsorted or a sorted T cell fraction (not recorded which). The source of this sequence is a human donor who was either an allogeneic HSCT recipient or a stem cell or donor lymphocyte infusion donor (not recorded which). It is not recorded whose cells these are; they may come from a transplant donor. The CDR3 nucleotides read TGTGCCAGCAGCTTCTTAGGACAAGAGACCCAGTACTTC. Its translation: CASSFLGQETQYF.